These 27 T cell receptor beta chains share one sample of origin, sequenced in a study of shared clonotypes between healthy human individuals. Clones were read by immunoSEQ multiplex PCR, and TCRdb kept only the in-frame ones, dropping some. The sample has about 1 million clones, under 80% seen once. Material: memory CD4+ T cells sorted from blood. This sample's subset: CD45RA-negative fraction. These receptors were taken from a man aged 18 to 30 in good health.

This chain uses TRBV7-9 with TRBJ1-2; D gene uncertain. V was pared by 5 bases and J by 2 bases, with 6 bases between. Germline V gene sequence: CDR1 SEHNR, CDR2 FQNEAQ (reference sequence). The CDR3 consists of 12 residues. DNA of the CDR3: TGTGCCAGCAGCCTCAGCAACTATGGCTACACCTTC. It codes for CASSLSNYGYTF.

The CDR3 loop is CASSLPSRETQYF. The CDR3 region has the DNA TGCGCCAGCAGCTTACCTAGCAGAGAGACCCAGTACTTC. This sequence joins TRBV5-1 and TRBJ2-5; the D gene is possibly TRBD2 (5 bases). Trimming cost V 2 bases and J 4 bases, with 9 bases left between them. This CDR3 comprises 13 residues. The germline gives CDR1 SGHRS, CDR2 YFSETQ.

The V and J genes are TRBV4-1 and TRBJ2-7, with a tentative D call TRBD1 (6 bases). Germline V gene lookup returns CDR1 MGHRA and CDR2 YSYEKL. The CDR3 runs to 16 residues. V gave up 4 bases and J gave up 1 base, with 17 bases separating them. The CDR3 loop reads CASSPVQGFGSYEQYF. CDR3 sequence (DNA): TGCGCCAGCAGCCCGGTACAGGGTTTTGGGTCCTACGAGCAGTACTTC.

This chain links TRBV5-1 with TRBJ1-6, with 7 positions matching TRBD1. J gave up 8 bases and V 3 bases, and 5 bases lay outside the gene matches. CDR3 length: 14 amino acids. CDR1 is SGHRS and CDR2 is YFSETQ in the germline V gene. CDR3 nucleotides: TGCGCCAGCAGCTCGGACAGGACTTATTCACCCCTCCACTTT. Translation gives CASSSDRTYSPLHF. The complete variable domain, with remaining parts taken from reference TRBV5-1 and TRBJ1-6, reads KAGVTQTPRYLIKTRGQQVTLSCSPISGHRSVSWYQQTPGQGLQFLFEYFSETQRNKGNFPGRFSGRQFSNSRSEMNVSTLELGDSALYLCASSSDRTYSPLHFGNGTRLTVT.

In its sample, this clone was seen once. V usage is TRBV30 and J usage is TRBJ2-3; either TRBD1 or TRBD2 may supply D (7 bases each). Trimming took 3 bases from V and 2 from J, leaving 15 bases between them. From germline, CDR1 is GTSNPN and CDR2 SVGIG (reference sequence). The CDR3 runs 15 residues. The chain's CDR3 is CAWSGGTVNTDTQYF. The CDR3, as DNA: TGTGCCTGGAGCGGGGGGACAGTCAACACAGATACGCAGTATTTT.

On this clone itself: The DNA is left out, because the CDR3 cannot be placed on it with certainty; the CDR3 is given as TCRdb lists it. This chain connects TRBV10-3 to TRBJ1-2. Inclusive of both ends, the CDR3 amounts to 16 amino acids. Germline-derived CDR1 and CDR2 are ENHRY and SYGVKD. Here the CDR3 reads CAISEPRPMATPSARF.

This chain uses TRBV28 with TRBJ1-6, with TRBD1 identical over 10 bases. The CDR3 runs 16 residues. The germline V gene encodes CDR1 MDHEN and CDR2 SYDVKM. J lost 4 bases, V lost 6 bases, and 6 bases had no gene match. CDR3 in DNA: TGTGCCAGCAGAGCAGGGGGACAGGGGTATAATTCACCCCTCCACTTT. Its protein product is CASRAGGQGYNSPLHF.

The J gene is TRBJ2-5, the V gene TRBV7-2; D perhaps matches TRBD1 (6 bases). V lost 1 base and J lost 7, with 16 bases in between. CDR1 is SGHTA and CDR2 is FQGNSA in the germline V gene. The CDR3 runs 15 residues. CDR3 sequence: CASSLGVMGAGTQYF. CDR3 bases: TGTGCCAGCAGCTTAGGGGTAATGGGGGCCGGGACCCAGTACTTC.

This chain joins TRBV5-4 and TRBJ2-6; D unresolved. The ends were cut back, 7 bases at V and 0 bases at J, with 17 bases in the middle. Germline CDR1 and CDR2: SGHNT and YYREEE (reference sequence). This CDR3 is 17 amino acids long. This CDR3 is CASSPPGSPSGANVLTF. The CDR3 DNA is TGTGCCAGCTCCCCCCCGGGTTCCCCCTCTGGGGCCAACGTCCTGACTTTC. The variable domain in full, with the rest retrieved from reference TRBV5-4 and TRBJ2-6, is ETGVTQSPTHLIKTRGQQVTLRCSSQSGHNTVSWYQQALGQGPQFIFQYYREEENGRGNFPPRFSGLQFPNYSSELNVNALELDDSALYLCASSPPGSPSGANVLTFGAGSRLTVL.

The chain links TRBV7-3 to TRBJ1-1; D might be TRBD1 (5 bases). V was pared by 0 bases and J by 8 bases, with 10 bases between. Germline lookup yields CDR1 SGHTA and CDR2 FQGTGA. This CDR3 is 13 amino acids long. The DNA for the CDR3 is TGTGCCAGCAGCTTAACAGCAGGGTCGGAAGCTTTCTTT. Amino acids: CASSLTAGSEAFF.

In its sample, this clone was seen once. The chain couples TRBV19 to TRBJ2-2; TRBD1 is a possible D gene (6 bases). CDR3 size: 15 residues. CDR1 and CDR2 (germline): LNHDA, SQIVND (reference sequence). Trimming left V 6 bases short and J 5 bases short, with 16 bases between. The CDR3 nucleotides read TGTGCCAGTAGAAATACAGGGTTTGGGACCGGGGAGCTGTTTTTT. Its protein is CASRNTGFGTGELFF.

J is TRBJ2-7 and V is TRBV5-1, with TRBD2 identical over 7 bases. CDR1 and CDR2 from the germline V gene are SGHRS and YFSETQ. The ends lost 1 base at V and 1 base at J; junction bases unmatched: 5. The CDR3 consists of 15 residues. CDR3 coding DNA: TGCGCCAGCAGCTTGTCTGGCGGGGGTTCCTACGAGCAGTACTTC. It specifies CASSLSGGGSYEQYF.

The chain links TRBV4-3 to TRBJ2-2, with TRBD2 matching 8 bases. The junction had 4 bases not matched to a gene; V was cut back by 1 base and J by 3 bases. The CDR3 is made up of 16 amino acids. Germline assignment: CDR1 LGHNA and CDR2 YSLEER. CDR3 DNA sequence: TGCGCCAGCAGCCAAGCGGGCGGGAGGCACACCGGGGAGCTGTTTTTT. Its translation: CASSQAGGRHTGELFF.

This clone occurred a few times. The chain combines TRBV9 with TRBJ2-2, with 12 bases identical to TRBD1. Trimming took 5 bases from V and 2 from J; bases not matched to a gene: 4. In germline, CDR1 is SGDLS, CDR2 YYNGEE. The CDR3 consists of 16 residues. This CDR3 is CASSGDRGPNTGELFF. The CDR3 DNA reads as TGTGCCAGCAGTGGGGACAGGGGGCCAAACACCGGGGAGCTGTTTTTT. The entire variable domain, with the rest obtained from reference TRBV9 and TRBJ2-2, is as follows: DSGVTQTPKHLITATGQRVTLRCSPRSGDLSVYWYQQSLDQGLQFLIQYYNGEERAKGNILERFSAQQFPDLHSELNLSSLELGDSALYFCASSGDRGPNTGELFFGEGSRLTVL.

In this sample, this clone turned up many times. This chain uses TRBV14 with TRBJ2-3; D is perhaps TRBD2 (5 bases). The CDR3 spans 14 residues. CDR1 and CDR2 from the germline V gene are SGHDN and FVKESK. With 5 bases removed from V and 8 bases from J, the gap between germline ends came to 17 bases. The CDR3 sequence: CASSSSRFGGTQYF. The CDR3 region has the DNA TGTGCCAGCAGCTCATCCCGATTTGGAGGTACGCAGTATTTT.

In this sample, this clone turned up once. V usage is TRBV5-1 and J usage is TRBJ2-5; 10 bases agree with TRBD2. The length of the CDR3 is 17 residues. Germline values: CDR1 SGHRS, CDR2 YFSETQ. V dropped 1 base and J dropped 2; count of bases not matched to a gene: 8. For the CDR3, the DNA is TGCGCCAGCAGCTTGAACCTAGCGGGAGTTCCACAAGAGACCCAGTACTTC. This sequence encodes CASSLNLAGVPQETQYF. Based on the CDR3 plus reference TRBV5-1 and TRBJ2-5, the full variable domain is KAGVTQTPRYLIKTRGQQVTLSCSPISGHRSVSWYQQTPGQGLQFLFEYFSETQRNKGNFPGRFSGRQFSNSRSEMNVSTLELGDSALYLCASSLNLAGVPQETQYFGPGTRLLVL.

V usage is TRBV7-3 and J usage is TRBJ2-5; 7 bases are a match to TRBD1. V shed 5 bases and J 3 bases; nucleotides not matched to a gene: 9. The CDR3 is made up of 15 amino acids. The germline V gene encodes CDR1 SGHTA and CDR2 FQGTGA. CDR3 DNA: TGTGCCAGCAGCCCTCATCCGGGACAGAAAGAGACCCAGTACTTC. Translated: CASSPHPGQKETQYF.

The gene calls are TRBV30 and TRBJ2-7; 7 bases are a match to TRBD2. With V trimmed by 5 bases and J by 4 bases, 5 bases remained unmatched. There are 12 residues in the CDR3. Germline V gene data show CDR1 as GTSNPN and CDR2 as SVGIG (reference sequence). The CDR3 loop reads CAWGREGYEQYF. The DNA of the CDR3 is TGTGCCTGGGGGAGGGAGGGTTACGAGCAGTACTTC.

This clone was picked up one time. The V and J genes are TRBV9 and TRBJ2-7; 12 bases are shared with TRBD2. The CDR3 runs to 17 residues. V gave up 0 bases and J gave up 0 bases; unmatched junction bases: 4. Germline V gives CDR1 SGDLS, CDR2 YYNGEE. The CDR3 spells CASSVGLAGGNSYEQYF. DNA of the CDR3: TGTGCCAGCAGCGTAGGGCTAGCGGGAGGGAACTCCTACGAGCAGTACTTC.

V and J are TRBV7-9 and TRBJ2-3; possible D gene TRBD1, 5 bases. Germline values: CDR1 SEHNR, CDR2 FQNEAQ (reference sequence). There are 15 residues in the CDR3. V dropped 1 base and J dropped 2 bases, with 10 bases sitting between them. Here the CDR3 reads CASSLDRGVTDTQYF. The CDR3 bases are TGTGCCAGCAGCTTAGATAGGGGCGTCACAGATACGCAGTATTTT.

V and J are TRBV19 and TRBJ2-7; possible D gene TRBD1, 5 bases. CDR1 LNHDA and CDR2 SQIVND come from the germline V gene (reference sequence). Trimming pared 4 bases from V and 6 bases from J, leaving 16 bases between. This CDR3 has 14 amino acids. The CDR3 region is CASSKAAGFGEQYF. CDR3 nucleotide sequence: TGTGCCAGTAGTAAGGCGGCAGGGTTCGGCGAGCAGTACTTC. The variable domain in full, completed from reference TRBV19 and TRBJ2-7, reads DGGITQSPKYLFRKEGQNVTLSCEQNLNHDAMYWYRQDPGQGLRLIYYSQIVNDFQKGDIAEGYSVSREKKESFPLTVTSAQKNPTAFYLCASSKAAGFGEQYFGPGTRLTVT.

The chain is built from TRBV7-6 and TRBJ1-2; the D is unclear. V was clipped by 5 bases and J by 2 bases, with 12 bases between them. This CDR3 region has 14 residues. Germline V gene sequence: CDR1 SGHVS, CDR2 FNYEAQ. The CDR3 coding sequence is TGTGCCAGCAGCCCTGAGACAAGCAACTATGGCTACACCTTC. Residues: CASSPETSNYGYTF.

V is TRBV18 and J is TRBJ1-1, with D perhaps matching TRBD1 (5 bases). The CDR3 has 19 residues. The V end was cut by 1 base, the J end by 4 bases, with 25 bases between. From germline, CDR1 is KGHSH and CDR2 LQKENI. The CDR3 reads CASSPRAASLSGGSTEAFF. The CDR3 region has the DNA TGTGCCAGCTCACCACGAGCCGCAAGTTTGTCCGGGGGAAGCACTGAAGCTTTCTTT.

This clone was recorded once. The CDR3: CASSLRGPNSPLHF. The CDR3 DNA is TGTGCCAGCAGCTTAAGGGGTCCCAATTCACCCCTCCACTTT. This chain uses TRBV5-4 with TRBJ1-6; a weak D match, TRBD1 (5 bases). CDR1 and CDR2 (germline): SGHNT, YYREEE (reference sequence). Trimming took 2 bases from V and 7 from J, leaving 10 bases between them. The CDR3 sequence is 14 residues long.

This clone was seen more than once but under ten times. The same CDR3 is also encoded by other DNA sequences in this sample. The chain recombines TRBV5-1 with TRBJ2-7; TRBD2 is a possible D gene (6 bases). This CDR3 is built from 13 residues. Germline lookup yields CDR1 SGHRS and CDR2 YFSETQ. V was cut by 4 bases and J by 6 bases, with 14 bases left in between. CDR3: CASSPGTSGEQYF. The CDR3 DNA reads as TGCGCCAGCAGCCCAGGGACTTCAGGCGAGCAGTACTTC.

J is TRBJ2-1 and V is TRBV7-9; tentative D call: TRBD1 (5 bases). V lost 0 bases, J lost 3 bases, and 9 bases lay in between. Germline lookup yields CDR1 SEHNR and CDR2 FQNEAQ (reference sequence). CDR3 size: 15 residues. The chain's CDR3 is CASSLAGRYYNEQFF. CDR3 in DNA: TGTGCCAGCAGCTTAGCGGGGCGATACTACAATGAGCAGTTCTTC.

This chain links TRBV5-1 with TRBJ2-3; a weak D match, TRBD2 (5 bases). This CDR3 comprises 14 residues. Germline CDR1 reads SGHRS; CDR2 reads YFSETQ. Trimming shortened V by 1 base and J by 6 bases, and 12 bases separated the two germline ends. CDR3 in amino acids: CASSLSASRDTQYF. In DNA form, the CDR3 reads TGCGCCAGCAGCTTGTCGGCTAGCCGGGATACGCAGTATTTT. The whole variable domain, filled in from reference TRBV5-1 and TRBJ2-3, reads KAGVTQTPRYLIKTRGQQVTLSCSPISGHRSVSWYQQTPGQGLQFLFEYFSETQRNKGNFPGRFSGRQFSNSRSEMNVSTLELGDSALYLCASSLSASRDTQYFGPGTRLTVL.